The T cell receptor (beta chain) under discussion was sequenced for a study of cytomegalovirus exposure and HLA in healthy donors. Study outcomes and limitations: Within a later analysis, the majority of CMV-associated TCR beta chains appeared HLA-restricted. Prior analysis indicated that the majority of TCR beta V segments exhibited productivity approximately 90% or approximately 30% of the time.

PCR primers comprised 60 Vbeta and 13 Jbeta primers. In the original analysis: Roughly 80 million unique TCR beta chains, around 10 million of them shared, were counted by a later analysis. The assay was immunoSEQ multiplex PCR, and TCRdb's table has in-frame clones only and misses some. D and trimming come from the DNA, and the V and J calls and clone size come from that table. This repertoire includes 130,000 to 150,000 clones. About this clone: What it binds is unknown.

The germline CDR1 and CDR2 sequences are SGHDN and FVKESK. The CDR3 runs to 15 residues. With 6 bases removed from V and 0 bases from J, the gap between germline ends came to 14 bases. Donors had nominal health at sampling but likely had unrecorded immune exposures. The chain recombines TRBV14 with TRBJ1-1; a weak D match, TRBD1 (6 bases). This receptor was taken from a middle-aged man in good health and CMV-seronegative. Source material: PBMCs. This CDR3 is CASRQTGSMNTEAFF. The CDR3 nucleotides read TGTGCCAGCAGACAAACAGGGTCCATGAACACTGAAGCTTTCTTT.